The 30 T cell receptor beta chains reported below all come from one sample, sequenced in a study of identical twins. Via MiXCR, TCRdb re-called the 5' RACE reads, giving one row per CDR3 protein. The sample holds around 230,000 distinct CDR3 sequences; around 10% are singletons and the top ten take about 5.5%. Source material: memory (CD45RO+) T cells sorted from blood. The source of these receptors is a young woman in good health.

This clonotype has a handful of counts. This rearrangement joins TRBV6-5 to TRBJ1-2; 8 bases map to TRBD1. The germline CDR1 and CDR2 sequences are MNHEY and SVGAGI. The CDR3 covers 14 residues. Losses at the gene ends were 4 bases for V and 8 bases for J; bases not matched to a gene: 9. CDR3 loop: CASSSPDRDNGYTF. In nucleotides, the CDR3 is TGTGCCAGCAGTTCCCCGGACAGGGATAACGGCTACACCTTC.

This clonotype occurred many times. The rearrangement links TRBV4-3 to TRBJ2-6; D might be TRBD1 (5 bases). The V end was cut by 0 bases, the J end by 4 bases, with 10 bases between. The CDR3 consists of 16 residues. Germline V gene sequence: CDR1 LGHNA, CDR2 YSLEER. The CDR3 loop is CASSQEAGSGANVLTF. CDR3 in DNA: TGCGCCAGCAGCCAAGAGGCAGGGTCCGGGGCCAACGTCCTGACTTTC.

This clonotype showed up just a few times. The chain is built from TRBV20-1 and TRBJ1-1, with unresolved D. The CDR3 contains 12 residues. CDR1 and CDR2 (germline): DFQATT, SNEGSKA (reference sequence). V lost 5 bases and J lost 6, with 13 bases in between. The CDR3 DNA sequence: TGCAGTGCTCCCTCGCCGGGTTCTGAAGCTTTCTTT. Protein product: CSAPSPGSEAFF.

This clonotype has more than one count but fewer than ten. This chain joins TRBV11-2 and TRBJ2-1, with a weak D call TRBD2 (6 bases). Germline V CDR1 and CDR2: SGHAT, FQNNGV. The CDR3 loop spans 15 amino acids. V lost 2 bases, J lost 7 bases, and 15 bases lay in between. CDR3 DNA sequence: TGTGCCAGCAGCTTAAGGACGGGAGTTAGTAATGAGCAGTTCTTC. Protein sequence: CASSLRTGVSNEQFF.

This clonotype was seen only a few times. This chain joins TRBV5-1 and TRBJ2-2; 8 bases fit TRBD1. The CDR3 is 15 residues long. V was pared by 0 bases and J by 7 bases, with 5 bases of the junction left unmatched. Germline CDR1 reads SGHRS; CDR2 reads YFSETQ. The CDR3 DNA follows: TGCGCCAGCAGCTTGGAGCAGGGGGCCGTCGGGGAGCTGTTTTTT. Its protein product is CASSLEQGAVGELFF.

This chain links TRBV12-3 or TRBV12-4 with TRBJ2-3, with 7 bases fitting TRBD1. V shed 6 bases, J shed 4 bases, and the junction held 4 bases outside the gene matches. The CDR3 sequence is 13 residues long. CDR3 coding DNA: TGTGCCAGCAGCCAAGACAGGGCAGATACGCAGTATTTT. This translates into CASSQDRADTQYF.

The V and J genes are TRBV2 and TRBJ1-1; D is unresolved. The CDR3 covers 13 residues. Trimming pared 8 bases from V and 0 bases from J, leaving 10 bases between. Germline V gives CDR1 SNHLY, CDR2 FYNNEI. The CDR3, as DNA: TGTGCCAGCTTACAAGATCTGAACACTGAAGCTTTCTTT. It translates to CASLQDLNTEAFF.

The V and J genes are TRBV6-1 and TRBJ2-3, with 9 bases that match TRBD2. V dropped 0 bases and J dropped 0; count of bases not matched to a gene: 4. CDR1 and CDR2 (germline): MNHNS, SASEGT. CDR3 length: 17 amino acids. In nucleotides, the CDR3 is TGTGCCAGCAGTGAAGCGATGGCGGGGGGGAGCACAGATACGCAGTATTTT. This sequence encodes CASSEAMAGGSTDTQYF.

In the case of this clonotype: A single base separates this from a much larger clone, so it may be a read error. The V and J genes are TRBV20-1 and TRBJ2-1; 9 bases are shared with TRBD1. The CDR3 sequence is 15 residues long. The V segment lost 5 bases and the J segment 7 bases; nucleotides outside the gene matches: 12. Germline assignment: CDR1 DFQATT and CDR2 SNEGSKA (reference sequence). The CDR3 nucleotides are TGCAGTGCTGCCTCCGGGACAGGGTGCAAGAATGAGCAGTTCTTC. This codes for CSAASGTGCKNEQFF.

This rearrangement joins TRBV7-9 to TRBJ2-1; 11 bases fit TRBD2. Germline CDR1 SEHNR, CDR2 FQNEAQ (reference sequence). J gave up 3 bases and V 3 bases, and 4 bases lay outside the gene matches. The CDR3 extends over 16 amino acids. For the CDR3, the DNA is TGTGCCAGCAGCTTCGGGACTAGCGGTTTCTACAATGAGCAGTTCTTC. Its protein product is CASSFGTSGFYNEQFF.

This chain uses TRBV5-6 with TRBJ2-1; no firm D call. The V end was cut by 0 bases, the J end by 12 bases, with 10 bases between. CDR1 and CDR2 from the germline V gene are SGHDT and YYEEEE. The CDR3 spans 12 residues. This CDR3 reads CASSLGQSLQFF. The CDR3 DNA reads as TGTGCCAGCAGCTTGGGCCAATCCTTGCAGTTCTTC.

As to this clonotype: Given a much more abundant clone one base away, this may be a read error. The V and J genes are TRBV5-6 and TRBJ1-1; D call uncertain. Germline V gene data show CDR1 as SGHDT and CDR2 as YYEEEE. This CDR3 spans 11 amino acids. The CDR3 region has the DNA TGTGCCAGCAGCTTGAACAGTGAAGCTTTCTTT. Its translation is CASSLNSEAFF.

V is TRBV20-1 and J is TRBJ1-2; D might be TRBD1 (5 bases). Germline lookup yields CDR1 DFQATT and CDR2 SNEGSKA (reference sequence). The V end lost 5 bases, the J end lost 10 bases, and 20 bases lay between the germline ends. The CDR3 has 13 residues. In nucleotides, the CDR3 is TGCAGTGCTCCCCCTGAGGGACTTTCACCCTACACCTTC. Its protein is CSAPPEGLSPYTF.

V is TRBV20-1 and J is TRBJ2-1; D is ambiguous. Trimming stripped 3 bases from V and 1 base from J, with 4 bases between. CDR1 and CDR2 from the germline V gene are DFQATT and SNEGSKA (reference sequence). CDR3 length: 12 amino acids. The CDR3 bases are TGCAGTGCTAGTCGGTCCTACAATGAGCAGTTCTTC. Translation gives CSASRSYNEQFF.

This clonotype has a count of ten or more. The chain has TRBV6-5 and TRBJ1-1; D may be TRBD1 (5 bases). Germline CDR1 reads MNHEY; CDR2 reads SVGAGI. Trimming cost V 4 bases and J 2 bases, with 11 bases left between them. The CDR3 consists of 14 residues. The DNA of the CDR3 is TGTGCCAGCAGTTCCACAGGTTTTAACACTGAAGCTTTCTTT. Residues: CASSSTGFNTEAFF.

This clonotype was detected only a few times. The chain employs TRBV6-5 and TRBJ1-1; D is ambiguous. There are 14 residues in the CDR3. Trimming pared 0 bases from V and 7 bases from J, leaving 12 bases between. Germline CDR1 reads MNHEY; CDR2 reads SVGAGI. CDR3 sequence (DNA): TGTGCCAGCAGTTACTCATGGAGGGATGGTGAAGCTTTCTTT. Translated, it gives CASSYSWRDGEAFF.

This clonotype has at least ten counts. The chain joins TRBV29-1 to TRBJ2-3, with D possibly matching TRBD1 (6 bases). CDR1 is SQVTM, CDR2 ANQGSEA, per germline. The CDR3 covers 13 residues. Trimming removed 6 bases from V and 2 bases from J, with 12 bases in between. CDR3 nucleotide sequence: TGCAGCGTCGACCAGGGGCACACAGATACGCAGTATTTT. Protein product: CSVDQGHTDTQYF.

At least ten counts were recorded for this clonotype. The rearrangement uses TRBV27 and TRBJ2-1, with 9 bases matching TRBD1. V lost 2 bases and J lost 2; bases outside the gene matches: 1. This CDR3 is built from 15 residues. In germline, CDR1 is MNHEY, CDR2 SMNVEV (reference sequence). The CDR3 DNA is TGTGCCAGCAGTTTACGACAGGGGGCCTACAATGAGCAGTTCTTC. Translation: CASSLRQGAYNEQFF.

The table lists this clonotype with many counts. This chain joins TRBV4-3 and TRBJ2-3, with 8 bases matching TRBD1. This CDR3 comprises 16 residues. CDR1 is LGHNA, CDR2 YSLEER, per germline. V was pared by 0 bases and J by 4 bases, with 6 bases of the junction left unmatched. The DNA for the CDR3 is TGCGCCAGCAGCCAAGATTTCAGGGGGCTAGCAGATACGCAGTATTTT. Translation: CASSQDFRGLADTQYF.

The gene calls are TRBV11-1 and TRBJ2-7; maybe TRBD2 (6 bases). With 5 bases removed from V and 5 bases from J, the gap between germline ends came to 16 bases. This CDR3 comprises 14 residues. Germline CDR1 reads SGHAT; CDR2 reads FQDESV (reference sequence). The CDR3 coding sequence is TGTGCCAGCAGCCCCCAGGTAGCTAGCGACGAGCAGTACTTC. As protein: CASSPQVASDEQYF.

This clonotype is labeled as medium-sized. This rearrangement joins TRBV7-9 to TRBJ2-4; D is ambiguous. V gave up 6 bases and J gave up 8 bases, with 5 bases separating them. CDR3 length: 10 residues. The germline V gene encodes CDR1 SEHNR and CDR2 FQNEAQ (reference sequence). The CDR3 is CASSEDIQYF. The CDR3 DNA reads as TGTGCCAGCAGTGAGGACATTCAGTACTTC.

This clonotype was counted at least ten times. The rearrangement links TRBV20-1 to TRBJ2-1; the D is unclear. CDR3 length: 15 residues. Germline lookup yields CDR1 DFQATT and CDR2 SNEGSKA (reference sequence). Trimming cost V 3 bases and J 0 bases, with 12 bases left between them. CDR3 amino acids: CSASPAYSSYNEQFF. CDR3 bases: TGCAGTGCTAGCCCAGCTTACAGCTCCTACAATGAGCAGTTCTTC.

The genes are TRBV7-6 and TRBJ2-3, with D perhaps matching TRBD2 (6 bases). Germline loops: CDR1 SGHVS, CDR2 FNYEAQ. Deletions cut 5 bases from V and 0 bases from J, with 15 bases between. This CDR3 is 16 amino acids long. The CDR3 DNA reads as TGTGCCAGCAGCCGCCAGCGGGCGGGGAGCACAGATACGCAGTATTTT. It specifies CASSRQRAGSTDTQYF.

This clonotype was seen many times. The chain couples TRBV4-3 to TRBJ2-1; possibly TRBD1 or TRBD2 for D (5 bases each). Trimming shortened V by 0 bases and J by 10 bases, and 16 bases separated the two germline ends. Germline CDR1 reads LGHNA; CDR2 reads YSLEER. The CDR3 extends over 15 amino acids. CDR3 amino acids: CASSQDVVGVGEQFF. The CDR3 nucleotides read TGCGCCAGCAGCCAAGACGTAGTGGGGGTAGGAGAGCAGTTCTTC.

This clonotype turned up a few times. The chain combines TRBV7-2 with TRBJ2-5; D perhaps matches TRBD2 (6 bases). The CDR3 consists of 13 residues. The germline gives CDR1 SGHTA, CDR2 FQGNSA. The V gene lost 1 base and the J gene lost 13 bases, with 16 bases spanning the gap. This CDR3 is CASSLDTAGSSYF. The CDR3 DNA follows: TGTGCCAGCAGCTTAGATACGGCGGGGTCCTCGTACTTC.

This chain uses TRBV5-1 with TRBJ2-2; D may match TRBD1 or TRBD2 (5 bases each). The CDR3 is made up of 14 amino acids. Per the germline V gene, CDR1 is SGHRS and CDR2 is YFSETQ. V dropped 1 base and J dropped 4 bases, with 8 bases sitting between them. The CDR3: CASSLFGATGELFF. The CDR3 bases are TGCGCCAGCAGCTTGTTCGGGGCCACCGGGGAGCTGTTTTTT.

This clonotype was counted ten times or more. The J gene is TRBJ2-1, the V gene TRBV6-4, with D hard to call. Germline V gene data show CDR1 as MRHNA and CDR2 as SNTAGT. CDR3 length: 16 residues. V was shortened by 2 bases and J by 0 bases, with 11 bases between the two germline ends. The CDR3 protein is CASSDSPSSSYNEQFF. CDR3 coding DNA: TGTGCCAGCAGTGACAGCCCATCGAGCTCCTACAATGAGCAGTTCTTC.

The sample holds many counts of this clonotype. V is TRBV5-1 and J is TRBJ2-4; no firm D call. The CDR3 spans 16 residues. The germline V gene has CDR1 SGHRS and CDR2 YFSETQ. Trimming took off 3 bases at V and 0 bases at J, with 13 bases between the two ends. CDR3 bases: TGCGCCAGCAGCTCGGCGCTCACCTTAGCCAAAAACATTCAGTACTTC. Protein sequence: CASSSALTLAKNIQYF.

This clonotype was seen a handful of times. This sequence joins TRBV2 and TRBJ1-2; 8 bases are a match to TRBD1. Germline V gene lookup returns CDR1 SNHLY and CDR2 FYNNEI. The CDR3 consists of 18 residues. The junction had 28 bases not matched to a gene; V was cut back by 11 bases and J by 8 bases. The CDR3 coding sequence is TGTGCCTTCAGGCCTACCTACGGGACAGGTATTTCCCAGGAGGGCTACACCTTC. Protein: CAFRPTYGTGISQEGYTF.

This clonotype was seen only a few times. The rearrangement uses TRBV20-1 and TRBJ2-6; 7 nucleotides agree with TRBD1. Germline CDR1 DFQATT, CDR2 SNEGSKA (reference sequence). The CDR3 is 14 amino acids. The V segment lost 4 bases and the J segment 5 bases; nucleotides outside the gene matches: 5. The CDR3 loop is CSAMTGTRANVLTF. The CDR3 DNA is TGCAGTGCTATGACAGGGACCAGGGCCAACGTCCTGACTTTC.